A selection of T cell receptor beta chains follows, all from one sample in a study of CD4 T cells in relation to SARS-CoV-2 and coronaviruses. Profiling relied on immunoSEQ multiplex PCR, and the TCRdb table lists in-frame clones only, not all of them. This table has 35,000 to 40,000 clones, around 87% appearing once. The sequencing input was memory CD4+ T cells from PBMCs. The source of these receptors is an adult with COVID-19. Both conserved end residues are part of each CDR3. The D gene is left open where the match is weak. Size is omitted from some rows. Given values are once, few, many or a class for expanded clones.

j_call clone_size v_call d_call cdr3_nt cdr3_aa
TRBJ1-2 NA TRBV28 TRBD1 TGTGCCAGCAGTTTATTGATGGGACAGGCGCTTGGCTACACCTTC CASSLLMGQALGYTF
TRBJ2-5 NA TRBV5-6 NA TGTGCCAGCAGCTTGGGAAGGGGGGAGACCCAGTACTTC CASSLGRGETQYF
TRBJ1-5 NA TRBV30 NA TGTGCCTGGAGTGTCGGGGGGAGGCCCCAGCATTTT CAWSVGGRPQHF
TRBJ1-2 NA TRBV12-2 NA TGTGCAAGTCGCTTGCCCCCTGGTGGATATGGCTACACCTTC CASRLPPGGYGYTF
TRBJ2-5 NA TRBV5-4 NA TGTGCCAGCAGCCCTAGAAGAGAGGAGCAAGAGACCCAGTACTTC CASSPRREEQETQYF
TRBJ2-7 once TRBV5-1 NA TGCGCCAGCAGCTTAGGCCCTCGAGAGCAGTACTTC CASSLGPREQYF
TRBJ2-7 once TRBV6-5 TRBD1 TGTGCCAGCAGACACGACAGGGGTCACGAGCAGTACTTC CASRHDRGHEQYF
TRBJ2-2 NA TRBV9 NA TGTGCCAGCAGCCGTGGCCCGGGGGCCGGGGAGCTGTTTTTT CASSRGPGAGELFF
TRBJ2-5 NA TRBV11-3 NA TGTGCCAGCAGTTACAATTTGGGGGGCGGTCGAGAGACCCAGTACTTC CASSYNLGGGRETQYF
TRBJ1-4 NA TRBV9 NA TGTGCCAGCAGCGTAGGAGGGTCGGTTGACGAAAAACTGTTTTTT CASSVGGSVDEKLFF
TRBJ1-4 NA TRBV5-4 NA TGTGCCAGCAGCTTGTCCACAACCGCAACTAATGAAAAACTGTTTTTT CASSLSTTATNEKLFF
TRBJ2-2 once TRBV5-1 TRBD2 TGCGCCAGCAGCCCCTCTTCCGCCGGGGGGGCCACCGGGGAGCTGTTTTTT CASSPSSAGGATGELFF